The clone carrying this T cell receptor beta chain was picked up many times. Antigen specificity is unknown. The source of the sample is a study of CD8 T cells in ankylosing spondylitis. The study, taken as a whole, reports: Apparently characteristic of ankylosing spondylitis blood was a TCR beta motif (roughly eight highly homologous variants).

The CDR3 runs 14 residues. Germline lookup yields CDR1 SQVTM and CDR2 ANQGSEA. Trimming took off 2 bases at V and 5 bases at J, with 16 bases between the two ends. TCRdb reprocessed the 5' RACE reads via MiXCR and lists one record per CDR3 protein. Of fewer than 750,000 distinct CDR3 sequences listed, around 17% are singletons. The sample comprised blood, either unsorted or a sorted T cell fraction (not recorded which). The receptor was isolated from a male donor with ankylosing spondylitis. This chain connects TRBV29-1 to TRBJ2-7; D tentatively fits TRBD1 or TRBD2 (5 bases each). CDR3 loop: CSVESGDGRHEQYF. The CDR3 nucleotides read TGCAGCGTTGAATCCGGGGACGGCAGGCACGAGCAGTACTTC.